The 17 T cell receptor beta chains below all came from one sample that was sequenced in a study of blood T cell repertoires in COVID-19. The assay was immunoSEQ multiplex PCR, and TCRdb's table has in-frame clones only and misses some. Found here are approximately 280,000 clones, more than 85% of them singletons; the top ten hold 4.6%. The sequenced sample was peripheral blood. These receptors were taken from a man in his forties with acute or convalescent COVID-19.

The chain links TRBV5-1 to TRBJ1-4; TRBD1 aligns across 7 bases. CDR1 is SGHRS, CDR2 YFSETQ, per germline. The CDR3 spans 17 residues. Germline trimming cut 3 bases from V and 2 bases from J; bases unmatched to any gene: 10. The CDR3 loop is CASSSGQAVGTNEKLFF. CDR3 DNA: TGCGCCAGCAGCTCTGGACAGGCAGTAGGTACTAATGAAAAACTGTTTTTT. Looking up the rest from reference TRBV5-1 and TRBJ1-4 gives the full variable domain: KAGVTQTPRYLIKTRGQQVTLSCSPISGHRSVSWYQQTPGQGLQFLFEYFSETQRNKGNFPGRFSGRQFSNSRSEMNVSTLELGDSALYLCASSSGQAVGTNEKLFFGSGTQLSVL.

V gene TRBV11-3 combines with J gene TRBJ2-1; 10 bases line up with TRBD1. The CDR3 loop spans 17 amino acids. V lost 3 bases to trimming and J lost 8 bases; unmatched junction nucleotides: 13. The germline V gene has CDR1 SGHNT and CDR2 YENEEA. The CDR3 nucleotides are TGTGCCAGCAGCTTCCATTGGGGGACAGGGGATGGGGATGAGCAGTTCTTC. Protein: CASSFHWGTGDGDEQFF.

This chain uses TRBV14 with TRBJ2-7; D unclear. The CDR3 is 15 amino acids. The germline V gene encodes CDR1 SGHDN and CDR2 FVKESK. The ends were cut back, 1 base at V and 0 bases at J, with 10 bases in the middle. CDR3 region: CASSQGRPSSYEQYF. Here the CDR3 DNA reads TGTGCCAGCAGCCAAGGTAGACCTAGCTCCTACGAGCAGTACTTC.

The chain uses TRBV23-1 and TRBJ1-5; 10 bases align to TRBD1. TRBV23-1 is placed among ORFs of uncertain function. CDR3 size: 14 residues. V lost 7 bases to trimming and J lost 7 bases; unmatched junction nucleotides: 7. The CDR3 coding sequence is TGCGCCAGCATCCGGACAGGGGGAAAGCAGCCCCAGCATTTT. Protein product: CASIRTGGKQPQHF.

The rearrangement joins TRBV12-5 to TRBJ1-1; tentative D call: TRBD1 (6 bases). The germline CDR1 and CDR2 sequences are LGHNT and FRNRAP. The CDR3 is 15 residues long. V was shortened by 3 bases and J by 6 bases, with 17 bases between the two germline ends. The CDR3 bases are TGTGCTAGTGGTTTAGGGGGGGCGAGAATCTCTGAAGCTTTCTTT. Its translation: CASGLGGARISEAFF.

A single count supports this clone. The V gene is TRBV7-9, the J gene TRBJ2-2; D might be TRBD2 (6 bases). The CDR3 is 14 amino acids. The germline V and J ends were trimmed by 7 bases and 7 bases, with 16 bases remaining between them. Germline lookup yields CDR1 SEHNR and CDR2 FQNEAQ (reference sequence). The CDR3: CASTWAGSGGELFF. CDR3 DNA sequence: TGTGCCAGCACCTGGGCGGGGTCCGGCGGGGAGCTGTTTTTT. The whole variable domain, remainder taken from reference TRBV7-9 and TRBJ2-2, is DTGVSQNPRHKITKRGQNVTFRCDPISEHNRLYWYRQTLGQGPEFLTYFQNEAQLEKSRLLSDRFSAERPKGSFSTLEIQRTEQGDSAMYLCASTWAGSGGELFFGEGSRLTVL.

CDR3 in amino acids: CATSRETATNEKLFF. CDR3 coding DNA: TGTGCCACCAGCAGAGAGACAGCAACTAATGAAAAACTGTTTTTT. The chain recombines TRBV15 with TRBJ1-4; D possibly corresponds to TRBD1 (5 bases). The length of the CDR3 is 15 residues. Germline lookup yields CDR1 LNHNV and CDR2 YYDKDF (reference sequence). V was cut by 0 bases and J by 0 bases, with 5 bases left in between. The whole variable domain, filled in from reference TRBV15 and TRBJ1-4, reads DAMVIQNPRYQVTQFGKPVTLSCSQTLNHNVMYWYQQKSSQAPKLLFHYYDKDFNNEADTPDNFQSRRPNTSFCFLDIRSPGLGDTAMYLCATSRETATNEKLFFGSGTQLSVL.

Only one count was recorded for this clone. The chain has TRBV24-1 and TRBJ2-6; 7 bases fit TRBD1. The V gene end was trimmed by 4 bases and the J gene end by 8 bases; junction bases not matched to a gene: 10. The CDR3 runs to 16 residues. CDR1 is KGHDR and CDR2 is SFDVKD in the germline V gene. The CDR3 DNA is TGTGCCACCAGTGACCGTGGGACAGTCGGGACCAACGTCCTGACTTTC. Translated, it gives CATSDRGTVGTNVLTF.

The chain recombines TRBV5-1 with TRBJ2-7, with TRBD2 matching over 9 bases. This CDR3 comprises 15 residues. Germline loops: CDR1 SGHRS, CDR2 YFSETQ. J was trimmed by 4 bases and V by 0 bases; bases with no gene match: 5. The CDR3 DNA sequence: TGCGCCAGCAGCTTGGGCGGGGGGGCCCTTTACGAGCAGTACTTC. Translated, it gives CASSLGGGALYEQYF.

The chain carries TRBV29-1 and TRBJ2-3; possible D gene TRBD1, 5 bases. The CDR3 length is 12 residues. From germline, CDR1 is SQVTM and CDR2 ANQGSEA. With 7 bases removed from V and 4 bases from J, the gap between germline ends came to 12 bases. CDR3 DNA: TGCAGCGCGCACACACAGGCAGATACGCAGTATTTT. It is translated as CSAHTQADTQYF.

V gene TRBV24-1 combines with J gene TRBJ2-2, with 8 bases matching TRBD1. Per germline, CDR1 KGHDR and CDR2 SFDVKD. The ends lost 2 bases at V and 0 bases at J; junction bases unmatched: 10. The CDR3 totals 19 residues. The CDR3 loop reads CATSDYRGFPSSNTGELFF. CDR3 sequence (DNA): TGTGCCACCAGTGATTACAGGGGGTTCCCATCGTCGAACACCGGGGAGCTGTTTTTT.

The table lists this clone with a count of one. This chain connects TRBV4-1 to TRBJ2-6; 8 bases align to TRBD2. Germline V gene data show CDR1 as MGHRA and CDR2 as YSYEKL. Trimming took 0 bases from V and 0 from J; bases not matched to a gene: 13. The CDR3 contains 21 residues. The CDR3 coding sequence is TGCGCCAGCAGCCAAGAGGAACTAACTAGCGGCGTTCGCTCTGGGGCCAACGTCCTGACTTTC. Its translation: CASSQEELTSGVRSGANVLTF.

The CDR3 region is CASSLEGARSGNTIYF. The CDR3 DNA reads as TGCGCCAGCAGCTTGGAGGGGGCGCGTTCCGGAAACACCATATATTTT. The J gene is TRBJ1-3, the V gene TRBV5-1, with 7 bases matching TRBD1. V lost 0 bases and J lost 4; bases outside the gene matches: 7. CDR1 and CDR2 from the germline V gene are SGHRS and YFSETQ. CDR3 length equals 16 residues.

The rearrangement joins TRBV6-6 to TRBJ1-3; TRBD1 might be the D (6 bases). The CDR3 runs to 15 residues. Germline CDR1 reads MNHNY; CDR2 reads SVGAGI (reference sequence). V was trimmed by 7 bases and J by 0 bases, leaving 13 bases between them. The DNA for the CDR3 is TGTGCCAGCACCCAGGGGCGGAACTCTGGAAACACCATATATTTT. It is translated as CASTQGRNSGNTIYF.

The chain couples TRBV5-1 to TRBJ1-2; 8 bases match TRBD1. After removal of 5 bases from V and 8 bases from J, the junction contained 20 bases not matched to a gene. The CDR3 has 17 residues. Per the germline V gene, CDR1 is SGHRS and CDR2 is YFSETQ. CDR3 nucleotide sequence: TGCGCCAGCAGATCGCCGGGACAGGTTCCTCGCGGGAGAGGCTACACCTTC. Translated: CASRSPGQVPRGRGYTF.

The V call is TRBV7-2, the J call TRBJ1-2, with a tentative D call TRBD1 (6 bases). Per the germline V gene, CDR1 is SGHTA and CDR2 is FQGNSA. This CDR3 is built from 14 residues. V was pared by 1 base and J by 8 bases, with 14 bases between. Written as DNA, the CDR3 is TGTGCCAGCAGCTTAGGCAGGGGCCGAGGAGGCTACACCTTC. Translation: CASSLGRGRGGYTF. Full variable domain (remainder filled in from reference TRBV7-2 and TRBJ1-2): GAGVSQSPSNKVTEKGKDVELRCDPISGHTALYWYRQSLGQGLEFLIYFQGNSAPDKSGLPSDRFSAERTGGSVSTLTIQRTQQEDSAVYLCASSLGRGRGGYTFGSGTRLTVV.

J is TRBJ2-1 and V is TRBV27; D is perhaps TRBD2 (6 bases). V lost 7 bases and J lost 0, with 13 bases in between. This CDR3 is built from 15 residues. The V gene's germline CDR1 is MNHEY and CDR2 SMNVEV (reference sequence). CDR3 loop: CASTTDGSSYNEQFF. The CDR3 nucleotides read TGTGCCAGCACCACGGACGGGAGCTCCTACAATGAGCAGTTCTTC.